Below are 15 T cell receptor beta chains sequenced from a single sample in a study of blood T cell repertoires in COVID-19. Clones were sequenced by immunoSEQ multiplex PCR, and TCRdb holds only the in-frame ones, with some missing. The repertoire holds some 210,000 clones, with roughly 89% as singletons. The sequenced sample consisted of peripheral blood. The source is a man aged 55 to 69 who had recovered from COVID-19.

This rearrangement joins TRBV6-5 to TRBJ1-2, with 7 bases aligning to TRBD1. The CDR3 is 14 amino acids. The J segment lost 5 bases and the V segment lost 6 bases, leaving 9 bases of the junction unmatched. Germline values: CDR1 MNHEY, CDR2 SVGAGI. The CDR3 DNA sequence: TGTGCCAGCAGAGGGACAGAACATTGGTATGGCTACACCTTC. This gives the protein CASRGTEHWYGYTF.

This chain joins TRBV6-5 and TRBJ1-2, with TRBD1 as a possible D gene (6 bases). There are 13 residues in the CDR3. In germline, CDR1 is MNHEY, CDR2 SVGAGI. Trimming took 9 bases from V and 0 from J, leaving 11 bases between them. This CDR3 reads CASFEGANYGYTF. DNA of the CDR3: TGTGCCAGTTTCGAGGGGGCTAACTATGGCTACACCTTC.

This chain uses TRBV11-2 with TRBJ2-5; the match to TRBD2 covers 11 bases. The CDR3 is made up of 16 amino acids. CDR1 and CDR2 (germline): SGHAT, FQNNGV. Germline trimming cut 0 bases from V and 5 bases from J; bases unmatched to any gene: 5. The CDR3 nucleotides read TGTGCCAGCAGCTTAGAGTTAGCGGGAGGGGGGGAGACCCAGTACTTC. This sequence encodes CASSLELAGGGETQYF.

The rearrangement links TRBV15 to TRBJ2-7; 7 bases fit TRBD2. The CDR3 is made up of 17 amino acids. Germline CDR1 LNHNV, CDR2 YYDKDF (reference sequence). The V gene end was trimmed by 1 base and the J gene end by 5 bases; junction bases not matched to a gene: 14. The CDR3 nucleotides read TGTGCCACCAGCAGAGGAGCTTCGCAGAGACTAGCCGACGAGCAGTACTTC. Protein sequence: CATSRGASQRLADEQYF.

The chain uses TRBV28 and TRBJ2-5, with D perhaps matching TRBD1 (5 bases). The V and J ends lost 3 bases and 5 bases respectively, with 13 bases between them. Germline assignment: CDR1 MDHEN and CDR2 SYDVKM. This CDR3 comprises 14 residues. The CDR3 loop is CASSLGQALETQYF. The DNA for the CDR3 is TGTGCCAGCAGTTTGGGGCAGGCCCTCGAGACCCAGTACTTC.

V gene TRBV6-5 combines with J gene TRBJ2-7; 7 bases are shared with TRBD1. Germline lookup yields CDR1 MNHEY and CDR2 SVGAGI. The CDR3 contains 15 residues. V trimming: 2 bases; J trimming: 0 bases; junction bases outside the gene matches: 4. CDR3 region: CASSYPTGDSYEQYF. CDR3 nucleotides: TGTGCCAGCAGTTACCCTACAGGGGACTCCTACGAGCAGTACTTC.

The chain combines TRBV19 with TRBJ1-5; possible D gene TRBD1, 5 bases. The germline V gene has CDR1 LNHDA and CDR2 SQIVND (reference sequence). The CDR3 spans 16 residues. Trimming stripped 5 bases from V and 2 bases from J, with 16 bases between. CDR3 sequence reads: CASSLWTVTGNQPQHF. As DNA, the CDR3 is TGTGCCAGTAGTTTATGGACGGTGACAGGCAATCAGCCCCAGCATTTT. The full variable domain, rest sourced from reference TRBV19 and TRBJ1-5, is DGGITQSPKYLFRKEGQNVTLSCEQNLNHDAMYWYRQDPGQGLRLIYYSQIVNDFQKGDIAEGYSVSREKKESFPLTVTSAQKNPTAFYLCASSLWTVTGNQPQHFGDGTRLSIL.

The chain joins TRBV5-1 to TRBJ1-2, with 8 bases lining up with TRBD1. Germline CDR1 SGHRS, CDR2 YFSETQ. The CDR3 consists of 18 residues. The V gene end was trimmed by 0 bases and the J gene end by 3 bases; junction bases not matched to a gene: 13. CDR3 residues: CASSLVIQGAIPDYGYTF. The CDR3 DNA reads as TGCGCCAGCAGCTTGGTGATCCAGGGGGCGATTCCCGACTATGGCTACACCTTC. Variable domain in full (rest from reference TRBV5-1 and TRBJ1-2): KAGVTQTPRYLIKTRGQQVTLSCSPISGHRSVSWYQQTPGQGLQFLFEYFSETQRNKGNFPGRFSGRQFSNSRSEMNVSTLELGDSALYLCASSLVIQGAIPDYGYTFGSGTRLTVV.

The V gene is TRBV13, the J gene TRBJ1-4, with D perhaps TRBD1 (5 bases). CDR1 PRHDT and CDR2 FYEKMQ come from the germline V gene (reference sequence). V was shortened by 4 bases and J by 6 bases, with 15 bases between the two germline ends. The length of the CDR3 is 15 residues. In nucleotides, the CDR3 is TGTGCCAGCAGCTCGGGGGGAACCCGTGATGAAAAACTGTTTTTT. It specifies CASSSGGTRDEKLFF.

This chain links TRBV14 with TRBJ2-3; tentative D call: TRBD2 (6 bases). The V end lost 5 bases, the J end lost 2 bases, and 11 bases lay between the germline ends. Germline values: CDR1 SGHDN, CDR2 FVKESK. The CDR3 runs to 14 residues. CDR3 protein: CASSLDYDTDTQYF. CDR3 DNA sequence: TGTGCCAGCAGCTTGGACTACGACACAGATACGCAGTATTTT.

This chain uses TRBV2 with TRBJ1-1; D might be TRBD1 (6 bases). CDR1 and CDR2 from the germline V gene are SNHLY and FYNNEI. This CDR3 has 14 amino acids. The ends were cut back, 5 bases at V and 2 bases at J, with 12 bases in the middle. CDR3 DNA sequence: TGTGCCAGCAGTCGACAGGTCTACAACACTGAAGCTTTCTTT. Encoded protein: CASSRQVYNTEAFF.

The chain uses TRBV7-9 and TRBJ2-1; the D gene is possibly TRBD2 (6 bases). The length of the CDR3 is 11 residues. Germline V gene sequence: CDR1 SEHNR, CDR2 FQNEAQ (reference sequence). Here the CDR3 DNA reads TGTGCTGGGACTGATTACAATGAGCAGTTCTTC. It codes for CAGTDYNEQFF.

The chain has TRBV7-2 and TRBJ1-2; D is perhaps TRBD1 (6 bases). The V end lost 5 bases, the J end lost 2 bases, and 12 bases lay between the germline ends. CDR1 and CDR2 (germline): SGHTA, FQGNSA. The CDR3 runs to 14 residues. Here the CDR3 DNA reads TGTGCCAGCAGCCAAAGTACAGGGAACTATGGCTACACCTTC. Translating it yields CASSQSTGNYGYTF.

The V and J genes are TRBV12-3 or TRBV12-4 and TRBJ1-2; D is unresolved. V was cut by 5 bases and J by 4 bases, with 11 bases left in between. This CDR3 is built from 13 residues. The CDR3 sequence is CASSPTLIYGYTF. In DNA, the CDR3 is TGTGCCAGCAGTCCTACTTTAATCTATGGCTACACCTTC.

The chain couples TRBV10-3 to TRBJ1-2; 7 bases line up with TRBD1. Germline CDR1 and CDR2: ENHRY and SYGVKD. Trimming cost V 8 bases and J 1 base; bases outside gene matches: 4. The CDR3 spans 13 residues. In DNA form, the CDR3 reads TGTGCCATCGGGACAGAGAGTAACTATGGCTACACCTTC. It encodes CAIGTESNYGYTF.